A selection of T cell receptor beta chains follows, all from one sample in a study of T cell responses to AZD1222 COVID-19 vaccine. Libraries were prepared by immunoSEQ multiplex PCR; TCRdb keeps only in-frame clonotypes and omits some of them. Seen here are 250,000 or so clones, more than 80% observed once, and the top ten hold less than 0.65%. Sequenced here: peripheral blood, sampled on day 0 of AZD1222 vaccination. The origin of the receptors is an adult in good health. Both conserved end residues are trimmed from each CDR3. Fields, in order: D gene, V gene, clone size, J gene, CDR3 protein. D genes are given only for firm matches. Expanded clones are given a class, and other clones once, few, many or no size at all.

d_call: NA; v_call: TRBV7-9; clone_size: NA; j_call: TRBJ1-1; cdr3_aa: ASSLGEAEAF
d_call: TRBD2; v_call: TRBV4-1; clone_size: NA; j_call: TRBJ2-7; cdr3_aa: ASSPPGGGASYEQY
d_call: NA; v_call: TRBV5-1; clone_size: few; j_call: TRBJ2-5; cdr3_aa: ASSRGFQETQY
d_call: TRBD1; v_call: TRBV4-1; clone_size: NA; j_call: TRBJ1-3; cdr3_aa: ASSQDPRGPSGNTIY
d_call: TRBD2; v_call: TRBV11-2; clone_size: NA; j_call: TRBJ2-1; cdr3_aa: ASSSREGPYNEQF
d_call: NA; v_call: TRBV28; clone_size: NA; j_call: TRBJ1-2; cdr3_aa: ASNPTRANYGYT
d_call: TRBD1; v_call: TRBV6-2/TRBV6-3; clone_size: NA; j_call: TRBJ2-7; cdr3_aa: ASIPSTGQGSYEQY
d_call: NA; v_call: TRBV5-6; clone_size: NA; j_call: TRBJ1-4; cdr3_aa: ASSLNTGTNEKLF
d_call: NA; v_call: TRBV30; clone_size: NA; j_call: TRBJ1-5; cdr3_aa: AWSKAGINQPQH
d_call: NA; v_call: TRBV5-1; clone_size: NA; j_call: TRBJ1-5; cdr3_aa: ASRPDSFDQPQH
d_call: NA; v_call: TRBV18; clone_size: NA; j_call: TRBJ2-3; cdr3_aa: ASSPPRGFGTDTQY
d_call: TRBD2; v_call: TRBV7-3; clone_size: NA; j_call: TRBJ2-1; cdr3_aa: ASSLIGLAGVEQF
d_call: TRBD1; v_call: TRBV9; clone_size: NA; j_call: TRBJ1-1; cdr3_aa: ASSVESTGGGAF
d_call: NA; v_call: TRBV27; clone_size: NA; j_call: TRBJ2-5; cdr3_aa: ASSLLGQRETQY
d_call: NA; v_call: TRBV15; clone_size: NA; j_call: TRBJ1-5; cdr3_aa: ATSNPGGGNSQPQH
d_call: NA; v_call: TRBV2; clone_size: once; j_call: TRBJ1-5; cdr3_aa: ASSVGLGSNQPQH
d_call: NA; v_call: TRBV6-5; clone_size: NA; j_call: TRBJ1-1; cdr3_aa: ASSYGRGGRTEAF
d_call: NA; v_call: TRBV5-1; clone_size: NA; j_call: TRBJ2-3; cdr3_aa: ASKRGTSTDTQY
d_call: NA; v_call: TRBV13; clone_size: NA; j_call: TRBJ1-2; cdr3_aa: ASRKTSGQGYT
d_call: TRBD1; v_call: TRBV11-2; clone_size: NA; j_call: TRBJ2-7; cdr3_aa: ASSLSPGQGYEQY
d_call: NA; v_call: TRBV10-1; clone_size: NA; j_call: TRBJ2-7; cdr3_aa: ARRPFGGCAYEQY
d_call: TRBD1; v_call: TRBV11-2; clone_size: NA; j_call: TRBJ1-6; cdr3_aa: ASSLRQGDSPLH
d_call: NA; v_call: TRBV7-8; clone_size: NA; j_call: TRBJ1-5; cdr3_aa: ASSLGVVRQNSNQPQH
d_call: TRBD1; v_call: TRBV7-8; clone_size: NA; j_call: TRBJ1-2; cdr3_aa: ASSFRDRGLVANYGYT
d_call: TRBD2; v_call: TRBV9; clone_size: NA; j_call: TRBJ2-1; cdr3_aa: ASSVVGGGPWDEQF
d_call: TRBD2; v_call: TRBV2; clone_size: NA; j_call: TRBJ2-3; cdr3_aa: ASRAQRGVTDTQY
d_call: NA; v_call: TRBV2; clone_size: NA; j_call: TRBJ1-2; cdr3_aa: ASNPENYGYT
d_call: NA; v_call: TRBV28; clone_size: NA; j_call: TRBJ1-5; cdr3_aa: ARGGGQGTQPQH
d_call: TRBD1; v_call: TRBV18; clone_size: NA; j_call: TRBJ2-7; cdr3_aa: ASSPGTGDYEQY
d_call: TRBD2; v_call: TRBV2; clone_size: NA; j_call: TRBJ2-7; cdr3_aa: ASVPGLAGDEQY
d_call: TRBD2; v_call: TRBV7-2; clone_size: NA; j_call: TRBJ2-5; cdr3_aa: ASSLGTAGRVETQY
d_call: TRBD2; v_call: TRBV3-1/TRBV3-2; clone_size: NA; j_call: TRBJ2-3; cdr3_aa: ASSPYSGGAGDTQY
d_call: TRBD2; v_call: TRBV4-2; clone_size: NA; j_call: TRBJ2-1; cdr3_aa: ASSQDSSGGAGEQF
d_call: TRBD2; v_call: TRBV13; clone_size: NA; j_call: TRBJ2-3; cdr3_aa: ASSIKREGPDTQY
d_call: NA; v_call: TRBV9; clone_size: NA; j_call: TRBJ1-3; cdr3_aa: ASSPRTSGNTIY
d_call: NA; v_call: TRBV25-1; clone_size: NA; j_call: TRBJ1-2; cdr3_aa: ASSEFTGSGYT
d_call: NA; v_call: TRBV20-1; clone_size: NA; j_call: TRBJ2-7; cdr3_aa: SAPHSYEQY
d_call: TRBD2; v_call: TRBV3-1/TRBV3-2; clone_size: NA; j_call: TRBJ2-5; cdr3_aa: ASSRSGGKETQY
d_call: NA; v_call: TRBV5-5; clone_size: NA; j_call: TRBJ2-1; cdr3_aa: ASSPGGVRSSYNEQF
d_call: TRBD2; v_call: TRBV4-1; clone_size: NA; j_call: TRBJ2-1; cdr3_aa: ASSHRAGGLNNEQF
d_call: NA; v_call: TRBV4-1; clone_size: NA; j_call: TRBJ1-2; cdr3_aa: ASSQDFTPPALYGYT